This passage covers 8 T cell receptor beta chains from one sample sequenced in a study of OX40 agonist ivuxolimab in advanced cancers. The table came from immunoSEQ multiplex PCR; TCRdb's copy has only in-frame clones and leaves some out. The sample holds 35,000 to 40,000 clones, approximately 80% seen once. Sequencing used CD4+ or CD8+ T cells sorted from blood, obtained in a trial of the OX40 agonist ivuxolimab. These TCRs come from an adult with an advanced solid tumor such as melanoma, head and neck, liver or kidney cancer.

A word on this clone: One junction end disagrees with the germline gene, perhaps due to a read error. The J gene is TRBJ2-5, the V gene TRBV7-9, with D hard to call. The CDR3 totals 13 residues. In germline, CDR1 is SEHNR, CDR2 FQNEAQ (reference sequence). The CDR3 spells CASIPATEETRYF. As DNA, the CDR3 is TGTGCCAGCATCCCAGCAACGGAAGAGACCCGGTACTTC.

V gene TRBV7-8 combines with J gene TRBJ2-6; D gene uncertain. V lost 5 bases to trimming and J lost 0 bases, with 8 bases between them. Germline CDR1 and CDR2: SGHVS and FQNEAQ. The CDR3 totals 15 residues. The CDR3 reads CASSRPASGANVLTF. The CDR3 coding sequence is TGTGCCAGCAGCCGACCCGCCTCTGGGGCCAACGTCCTGACTTTC.

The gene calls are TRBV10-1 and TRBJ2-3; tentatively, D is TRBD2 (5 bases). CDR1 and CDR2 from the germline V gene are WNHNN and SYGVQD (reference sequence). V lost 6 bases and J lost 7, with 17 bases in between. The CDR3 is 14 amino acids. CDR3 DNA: TGCGCCAGCAGCCCGAGCGGAGGAATGAATACGCAGTATTTT. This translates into CASSPSGGMNTQYF.

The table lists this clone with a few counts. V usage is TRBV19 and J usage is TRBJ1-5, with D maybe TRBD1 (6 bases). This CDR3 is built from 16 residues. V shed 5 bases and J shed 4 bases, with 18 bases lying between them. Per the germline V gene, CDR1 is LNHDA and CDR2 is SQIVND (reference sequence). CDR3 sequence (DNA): TGTGCCAGTAGTCCAATCCAACAGGGATTAAATCAGCCCCAGCATTTT. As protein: CASSPIQQGLNQPQHF.

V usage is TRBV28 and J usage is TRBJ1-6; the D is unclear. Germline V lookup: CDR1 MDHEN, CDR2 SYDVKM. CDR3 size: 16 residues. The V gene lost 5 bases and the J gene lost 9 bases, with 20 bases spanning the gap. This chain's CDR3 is CASSLQPLGVASPLHF. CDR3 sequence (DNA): TGTGCCAGCAGTCTACAACCCCTCGGGGTGGCTTCACCCCTCCACTTT. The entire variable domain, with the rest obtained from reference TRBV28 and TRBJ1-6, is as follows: DVKVTQSSRYLVKRTGEKVFLECVQDMDHENMFWYRQDPGLGLRLIYFSYDVKMKEKGDIPEGYSVSREKKERFSLILESASTNQTSMYLCASSLQPLGVASPLHFGNGTRLTVT.

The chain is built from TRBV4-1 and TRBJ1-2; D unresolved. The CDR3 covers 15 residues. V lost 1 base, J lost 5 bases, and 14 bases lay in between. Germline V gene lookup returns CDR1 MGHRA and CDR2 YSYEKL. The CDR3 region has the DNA TGCGCCAGCAGCCAAGGAGTGGGTTTTTTATATGGCTACACCTTC. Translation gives CASSQGVGFLYGYTF.

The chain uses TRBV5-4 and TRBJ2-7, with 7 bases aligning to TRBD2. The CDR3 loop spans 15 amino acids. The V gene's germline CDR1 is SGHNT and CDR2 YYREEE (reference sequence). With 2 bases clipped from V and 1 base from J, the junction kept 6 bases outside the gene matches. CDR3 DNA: TGTGCCAGCAGCTTCTACGGGGGGAGGTCCTACGAGCAGTACTTC. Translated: CASSFYGGRSYEQYF.

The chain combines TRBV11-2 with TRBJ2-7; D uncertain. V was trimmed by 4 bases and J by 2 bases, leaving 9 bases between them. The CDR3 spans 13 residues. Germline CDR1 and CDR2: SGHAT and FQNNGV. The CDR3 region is CASSSSRPYEQYF. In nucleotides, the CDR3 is TGTGCCAGCAGCTCATCGCGACCCTACGAGCAGTACTTC.